Following are 21 T cell receptor beta chains from one sample sequenced in a study of cytomegalovirus exposure and HLA in healthy donors. Clones were read by immunoSEQ multiplex PCR, and TCRdb kept only the in-frame ones, dropping some. The table lists approximately 81,000 clones, 85% to 95% of them singletons. Sample: PBMCs. The receptor source for this set is a man aged 18 to 29 in good health and CMV-seronegative.

The V call is TRBV4-2, the J call TRBJ2-1; the match to TRBD1 covers 7 bases. CDR3 size: 14 residues. Germline V CDR1 and CDR2: LGHNA, YNFKEQ. The ends lost 3 bases at V and 6 bases at J; junction bases unmatched: 5. The CDR3 DNA reads TGTGCCAGCAGCCAGTACAGGGGTGGCAATGAGCAGTTCTTC. Translating gives CASSQYRGGNEQFF.

The chain carries TRBV4-1 and TRBJ2-3; 8 bases agree with TRBD1. J gave up 8 bases and V 4 bases, and 17 bases lay outside the gene matches. CDR3 length: 17 amino acids. Germline CDR1 reads MGHRA; CDR2 reads YSYEKL. CDR3 DNA: TGCGCCAGCAGCCCCCCTTACCGGACAGGGAGGAACTTTACGCAGTATTTT. This translates into CASSPPYRTGRNFTQYF.

The chain couples TRBV6-6 to TRBJ2-5, with 9 bases identical to TRBD2. Germline V gene data show CDR1 as MNHNY and CDR2 as SVGAGI (reference sequence). CDR3 size: 15 residues. With V trimmed by 2 bases and J by 5 bases, 6 bases remained unmatched. The CDR3 loop reads CASSYGPAGGETQYF. The CDR3 DNA sequence: TGTGCCAGCAGTTACGGACCCGCGGGGGGGGAGACCCAGTACTTC.

This sequence joins TRBV6-5 and TRBJ2-3; 7 bases are shared with TRBD2. V lost 6 bases and J lost 6; bases outside the gene matches: 12. This CDR3 region has 15 residues. Germline CDR1 MNHEY, CDR2 SVGAGI. CDR3 sequence: CASSPARAGGDTQYF. The CDR3 DNA follows: TGTGCCAGCAGCCCCGCTCGGGCCGGGGGGGATACGCAGTATTTT.

The V and J genes are TRBV9 and TRBJ2-5, with 7 bases identical to TRBD2. Losses at the gene ends were 4 bases for V and 5 bases for J; bases not matched to a gene: 8. Germline V CDR1 and CDR2: SGDLS, YYNGEE. The CDR3 runs 14 residues. Here the CDR3 reads CASSPRGGHETQYF. CDR3 coding DNA: TGTGCCAGCAGCCCCCGGGGAGGGCACGAGACCCAGTACTTC.

The chain combines TRBV30 with TRBJ2-6; 9 positions match TRBD2. With 2 bases clipped from V and 3 bases from J, the junction kept 5 bases outside the gene matches. This CDR3 has 16 amino acids. Germline loops: CDR1 GTSNPN, CDR2 SVGIG (reference sequence). CDR3 residues: CAWSLRGGGGANVLTF. CDR3 sequence (DNA): TGTGCCTGGAGTTTGCGGGGGGGCGGTGGGGCCAACGTCCTGACTTTC.

The rearrangement joins TRBV4-1 to TRBJ2-2; possibly TRBD1 for D (6 bases). Trimming left V 7 bases short and J 1 base short, with 10 bases between. The CDR3 extends over 14 amino acids. The germline V gene encodes CDR1 MGHRA and CDR2 YSYEKL. The CDR3, as DNA: TGCGCCAGCACATGGACAGAGAACACCGGGGAGCTGTTTTTT. This encodes CASTWTENTGELFF.

In its sample, this clone was seen once. The V and J genes are TRBV5-1 and TRBJ2-3; no definite D call. The V and J ends lost 4 bases and 5 bases respectively, with 11 bases between them. The length of the CDR3 is 13 residues. Germline-derived CDR1 and CDR2 are SGHRS and YFSETQ. CDR3 residues: CASSGSVGDTQYF. The CDR3 DNA follows: TGCGCCAGCAGCGGAAGCGTTGGAGATACGCAGTATTTT.

The rearrangement joins TRBV5-1 to TRBJ1-6, with D perhaps matching TRBD1 (5 bases). The length of the CDR3 is 16 residues. Between the trimmed V and J ends, which lost 0 bases and 7 bases, there was a span of 14 bases. The germline gives CDR1 SGHRS, CDR2 YFSETQ. CDR3 DNA: TGCGCCAGCAGCTTGGTGGTTGCAGGGCCAAATTCACCCCTCCACTTT. Protein product: CASSLVVAGPNSPLHF.

This clone showed up just once. The chain has TRBV15 and TRBJ2-1, with 10 nucleotides matching TRBD2. Germline-derived CDR1 and CDR2 are LNHNV and YYDKDF (reference sequence). V lost 1 base to trimming and J lost 9 bases; unmatched junction nucleotides: 6. The CDR3 spans 15 residues. The CDR3 loop is CATSRVIAGGSEQFF. The CDR3 coding sequence is TGTGCCACCAGCAGAGTAATAGCGGGGGGTTCTGAGCAGTTCTTC.

V usage is TRBV6-5 and J usage is TRBJ1-1, with a possible D match to TRBD1 (5 bases). The CDR3 consists of 15 residues. Germline-derived CDR1 and CDR2 are MNHEY and SVGAGI. V was pared by 2 bases and J by 2 bases, with 12 bases between. Here the CDR3 reads CASSYPGRTNTEAFF. CDR3 in DNA: TGTGCCAGCAGTTACCCCGGACGGACAAACACTGAAGCTTTCTTT.

CDR3 sequence: CASSRGTNPEAFF. DNA for the CDR3: TGTGCCAGCAGCCGGGGGACGAACCCAGAAGCTTTCTTT. The J gene is TRBJ1-1, the V gene TRBV5-8; possibly TRBD1 for D (5 bases). Germline assignment: CDR1 SGHTS and CDR2 YDEGEE. Between the trimmed V and J ends, which lost 4 bases and 8 bases, there was a span of 15 bases. The CDR3 consists of 13 residues.

The chain couples TRBV7-9 to TRBJ1-2; D not resolved. Germline V lookup: CDR1 SEHNR, CDR2 FQNEAQ (reference sequence). Trimming took 0 bases from V and 6 from J, leaving 11 bases between them. The CDR3 runs 14 residues. The CDR3 region has the DNA TGTGCCAGCAGCTTAGCCCTTCCGACTGATGGCTACACCTTC. Protein product: CASSLALPTDGYTF.

The J gene is TRBJ2-2, the V gene TRBV11-2, with D perhaps matching TRBD1 (5 bases). This CDR3 comprises 15 residues. The germline V and J ends were trimmed by 1 base and 5 bases, with 11 bases remaining between them. Germline assignment: CDR1 SGHAT and CDR2 FQNNGV. The CDR3 nucleotides are TGTGCCAGCAGCTTAGCCGACAGACGGACCGGGGAGCTGTTTTTT. It encodes CASSLADRRTGELFF.

CDR3 loop: CASSSYSADTQYF. The CDR3 coding sequence is TGTGCCAGCAGCTCGTATTCCGCAGATACGCAGTATTTT. The gene calls are TRBV7-9 and TRBJ2-3; D call uncertain. In germline, CDR1 is SEHNR, CDR2 FQNEAQ (reference sequence). The germline V and J ends were trimmed by 4 bases and 4 bases, with 9 bases remaining between them. The CDR3 contains 13 residues.

On this clone: At one end the junction does not follow the germline gene, possibly because of a read error. V gene TRBV7-7 combines with J gene TRBJ2-6, with D maybe TRBD1 (6 bases). The length of the CDR3 is 15 residues. Per germline, CDR1 SSHAT and CDR2 FNYEAQ (reference sequence). The DNA of the CDR3 is TGTGCTAGCAGCTCGGACAGACCTGGGGCCAACGTCCTGACTTTC. This gives the protein CASSSDRPGANVLTF.

CDR3 nucleotide sequence: TGTGCTAGTGGTTTGGTATTGGGGGCCCGCGCGGCGGAGCAGTTCTTC. It yields the protein CASGLVLGARAAEQFF. The V gene is TRBV12-5, the J gene TRBJ2-1; TRBD1 is a possible D gene (6 bases). The CDR3 totals 16 residues. Germline values: CDR1 LGHNT, CDR2 FRNRAP. V shed 0 bases and J shed 10 bases, with 19 bases lying between them.

Regarding this clone: This sample also contains other DNA sequences that code for the same CDR3. The chain combines TRBV27 with TRBJ1-2; D remains ambiguous. Germline loops: CDR1 MNHEY, CDR2 SMNVEV (reference sequence). V lost 1 base and J lost 2, with 11 bases in between. The CDR3 totals 15 residues. The CDR3 bases are TGTGCCAGCAGTTTATATCCGGGAGGCAACTATGGCTACACCTTC. This encodes CASSLYPGGNYGYTF.

The V and J genes are TRBV6-5 and TRBJ1-2; perhaps TRBD1 as D (5 bases). Germline CDR1 MNHEY, CDR2 SVGAGI. The CDR3 is made up of 11 amino acids. V dropped 10 bases and J dropped 12 bases, with 18 bases sitting between them. CDR3: CATSAGGLDTF. CDR3 sequence (DNA): TGTGCCACCAGCGCCGGGGGGTTAGACACCTTC.

By proportion, this clone is medium-sized (0.01 to 0.1%). V gene TRBV7-6 combines with J gene TRBJ2-3, with 12 bases aligning to TRBD2. Looked up from germline, CDR1 is SGHVS and CDR2 is FNYEAQ. The V gene end was trimmed by 1 base and the J gene end by 1 base; junction bases not matched to a gene: 3. This CDR3 is 17 amino acids long. CDR3 sequence: CASSLGLAGEGTDTQYF. The CDR3 DNA sequence: TGTGCCAGCAGCTTAGGACTAGCGGGAGAAGGCACAGATACGCAGTATTTT.

The chain employs TRBV6-4 and TRBJ1-2, with D perhaps matching TRBD1 (6 bases). Germline lookup yields CDR1 MRHNA and CDR2 SNTAGT. V lost 0 bases and J 4 bases, leaving 18 bases between the germline ends. The CDR3 sequence is 17 residues long. The CDR3 sequence: CASSDSMVRGSSYGYTF. Written as DNA, the CDR3 is TGTGCCAGCAGTGACTCGATGGTCAGGGGTTCGTCCTATGGCTACACCTTC.